This T cell receptor beta chain is drawn from a study of T cells after posttransplantation cyclophosphamide. General observations from the study: TRB clonality was highly associated with recipient CMV seropositivity and reactivation.

The CDR3 is made up of 14 amino acids. Per germline, CDR1 ENHRY and CDR2 SYGVKD. Trimming removed 4 bases from V and 7 bases from J; junction bases left unmatched: 5. This clone is medium-sized. The antigen remains undetermined. Produced via immunoSEQ multiplex PCR; TCRdb's table is partial and in-frame only. Recorded here are 7,500 to 8,000 clones, none singletons. Busulfan-fludarabine conditioning, marrow transplant, and cyclophosphamide on days +3 and +4 were administered. The material sequenced was PBMCs, taken approximately 3 months after allogeneic stem cell transplant with posttransplant cyclophosphamide. V gene TRBV10-3 combines with J gene TRBJ1-4, with 8 bases that match TRBD1. The TCR sequence derives from a female patient aged 60 to 70 who received an allogeneic stem cell transplant from an unrelated donor, was CMV-positive, and had acute GVHD only. Some T cells may trace back to the graft donor. CDR3 sequence (DNA): TGTGCCATCAGTGCAGGGGGCGATTTTGAAAAACTGTTTTTT. This translates into CAISAGGDFEKLFF.